Detailed here is one T cell receptor beta chain. Its antigen is as yet unknown. This entry belongs to a study of shared clonotypes between healthy human individuals. Points from the study as a whole: Some clonotypes were shared by all four sorted-subset donors, while others were not shared. The non-shared ones had lower generation probabilities than the shared ones. Sequencing depth was predicted to influence how clonotypes are shared among donors.

V was clipped by 6 bases and J by 11 bases, with 24 bases between them. Germline V gives CDR1 SGDLS, CDR2 YYNGEE. CDR3 length: 15 residues. The naive CD8 fraction comprised CD45RO-negative cells positively selected for CCR7 and excluded terminally differentiated effector memory CD45RA+ cells. The DNA input per sorted-subset replicate PCR was 200 to 250 ng, corresponding to some 30,000 T cell genomes. Original handling: ImmunoSEQ gave junction-only sequences without quality scores, so filtering differed. Method: immunoSEQ multiplex PCR; TCRdb's copy keeps in-frame clones and lacks some. V and J calls and clone size are as listed in that table; D and trimming were resolved from the DNA. The top ten clones hold 24% of a sample with 750,000 to 1,000,000 clones, roughly 92% of them seen once.

The chain employs TRBV9 and TRBJ2-1; TRBD2 is a possible D gene (5 bases). Sequencing was carried out using naive CD8+ T cells sorted from blood. The TCR comes from a young man in good health. CDR3 DNA: TGTGCCAGCATCCCTCCCAGCGGAAACGTACAAAAGCAGTTCTTC. It specifies CASIPPSGNVQKQFF.